This T cell receptor beta chain is drawn from a study of blood T cell repertoires in COVID-19. Deletions cut 3 bases from V and 3 bases from J, with 12 bases between. There are 14 residues in the CDR3. Germline loops: CDR1 MDHEN, CDR2 SYDVKM. This table comes from immunoSEQ multiplex PCR, and its TCRdb copy is limited to in-frame clones, with some not included. The profile shows around 170,000 clones, roughly four fifths of them singletons. The chain employs TRBV28 and TRBJ2-7, with D possibly TRBD1 on 5 matching bases. The specimen sequenced was peripheral blood. This receptor was taken from a woman aged 40 to 55 with acute or convalescent COVID-19. The CDR3 DNA reads as TGTGCCAGCAGTTTCTCAGGGTTAAGCTACGAGCAGTACTTC. Translation: CASSFSGLSYEQYF.